The clone carrying this T cell receptor beta chain was detected only once. The data were obtained in a study of blood T cell repertoires in COVID-19. V was pared by 7 bases and J by 11 bases, with 20 bases between. CDR3 length: 13 amino acids. Germline CDR1 reads LNHNV; CDR2 reads YYDKDF (reference sequence). The table came from immunoSEQ multiplex PCR; TCRdb's copy has only in-frame clones and leaves some out. Here the sample spans some 170,000 clones, about 75% being singletons. The clonotype originates from an older woman with acute or convalescent COVID-19. The sequenced sample consisted of peripheral blood. V and J are TRBV15 and TRBJ1-1; the D is unclear. For the CDR3, the DNA is TGTGCCACCAAACCCCGTCCCACAAGGGAGGCTTTCTTT. Translating it yields CATKPRPTREAFF. Full variable domain (rest looked up from reference TRBV15 and TRBJ1-1): DAMVIQNPRYQVTQFGKPVTLSCSQTLNHNVMYWYQQKSSQAPKLLFHYYDKDFNNEADTPDNFQSRRPNTSFCFLDIRSPGLGDTAMYLCATKPRPTREAFFGQGTRLTVV.